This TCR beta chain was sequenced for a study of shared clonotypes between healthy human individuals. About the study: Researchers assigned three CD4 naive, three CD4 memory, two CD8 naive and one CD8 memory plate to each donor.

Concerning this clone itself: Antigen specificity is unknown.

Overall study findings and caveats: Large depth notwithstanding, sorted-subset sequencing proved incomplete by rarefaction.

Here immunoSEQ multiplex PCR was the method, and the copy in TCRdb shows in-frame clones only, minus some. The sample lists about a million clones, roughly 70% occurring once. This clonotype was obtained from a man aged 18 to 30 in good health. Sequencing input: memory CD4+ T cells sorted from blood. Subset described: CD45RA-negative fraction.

CDR3 DNA sequence: TGTGCCTGGAGTGTACCAATTACGCCGGGGGATGGATACGAGCAGTACTTC. Translated: CAWSVPITPGDGYEQYF. V and J are TRBV30 and TRBJ2-5; D is perhaps TRBD2 (6 bases). The last part of the DNA fits TRBJ2-7 better; the J call may be wrong. CDR1 is GTSNPN, CDR2 SVGIG, per germline (reference sequence). The CDR3 length is 17 residues.